The 32 T cell receptor beta chains below were found in one sample sequenced in a study of T cell repertoires in cytomegalovirus infection. Via MiXCR, TCRdb re-called the reads, giving one row per CDR3 protein. Of about 220,000 distinct CDR3 sequences in the sample, about 40% are singletons; the top ten hold 55% to 60%. No antigen has been assigned to these receptors. Sequencing used CD8+ T cells from cultured PBMCs, obtained from culture after CMV antigen stimulation. The receptors were gathered from a human donor in good health (CMV status not recorded). Some clones in this sample may be carry-over from other donors' samples.

This clonotype was seen at least ten times. V gene TRBV9 combines with J gene TRBJ2-3, with TRBD1 identical over 9 bases. CDR3 length: 16 residues. Per the germline V gene, CDR1 is SGDLS and CDR2 is YYNGEE. The V gene end was trimmed by 4 bases and the J gene end by 3 bases; junction bases not matched to a gene: 9. CDR3 nucleotides: TGTGCCAGCAGCTCACCGGGACAGGGTCAAACAGATACGCAGTATTTT. Translation: CASSSPGQGQTDTQYF.

The chain recombines TRBV19 with TRBJ2-7; 11 bases match TRBD2. Trimming cost V 5 bases and J 4 bases; bases outside gene matches: 13. Germline-derived CDR1 and CDR2 are LNHDA and SQIVND (reference sequence). The CDR3 has 17 residues. This chain's CDR3 is CASSVTGTSGGYYEQYF. In nucleotides, the CDR3 is TGTGCCAGTAGTGTCACCGGGACTAGCGGAGGGTATTACGAGCAGTACTTC. Together with reference TRBV19 and TRBJ2-7, the CDR3 gives the full variable domain: DGGITQSPKYLFRKEGQNVTLSCEQNLNHDAMYWYRQDPGQGLRLIYYSQIVNDFQKGDIAEGYSVSREKKESFPLTVTSAQKNPTAFYLCASSVTGTSGGYYEQYFGPGTRLTVT.

The chain uses TRBV7-6 and TRBJ2-7; perhaps D is TRBD1 or TRBD2 (5 bases each). CDR3 size: 14 residues. The germline V and J ends were trimmed by 5 bases and 4 bases, with 15 bases remaining between them. Germline V CDR1 and CDR2: SGHVS, FNYEAQ. The CDR3 DNA sequence: TGTGCCAGCAGCCCCCGGCAGGGACGGTACGAGCAGTACTTC. Protein: CASSPRQGRYEQYF.

This clonotype came up many times. The genes are TRBV4-2 and TRBJ2-7, with 9 bases fitting TRBD1. This CDR3 region has 15 residues. The germline gives CDR1 LGHNA, CDR2 YNFKEQ. Trimming removed 0 bases from V and 1 base from J; junction bases left unmatched: 1. CDR3 sequence (DNA): TGTGCCAGCAGCCAAGAGACAGGGGGATCCTACGAGCAGTACTTC. Its protein product is CASSQETGGSYEQYF.

The chain employs TRBV5-6 and TRBJ2-7; TRBD1 matches 7 bases. The V gene end was trimmed by 0 bases and the J gene end by 4 bases; junction bases not matched to a gene: 1. Looked up from germline, CDR1 is SGHDT and CDR2 is YYEEEE. The CDR3 has 13 amino acids. CDR3 DNA sequence: TGTGCCAGCAGCTTGGAGGACAGGTACGAGCAGTACTTC. This translates into CASSLEDRYEQYF.

This clonotype was seen more than once but under ten times. The chain links TRBV28 to TRBJ1-1, with a weak D call TRBD1 (6 bases). The germline V gene encodes CDR1 MDHEN and CDR2 SYDVKM. The CDR3 length is 15 residues. The V and J ends lost 8 bases and 0 bases respectively, with 16 bases between them. CDR3 loop: CASLNQGYMNTEAFF. CDR3 sequence (DNA): TGTGCCAGCCTCAACCAGGGGTATATGAACACTGAAGCTTTCTTT.

This clonotype was counted a few times. This chain links TRBV10-3 with TRBJ1-1; D gene uncertain. The ends were cut back, 8 bases at V and 5 bases at J, with 9 bases in the middle. Germline CDR1 reads ENHRY; CDR2 reads SYGVKD. The CDR3 runs to 11 residues. The CDR3 region is CAIGGGTEAFF. CDR3 DNA sequence: TGTGCCATCGGTGGCGGAACTGAAGCTTTCTTT.

The chain is built from TRBV2 and TRBJ2-7; the match to TRBD2 covers 11 bases. This CDR3 is 15 amino acids long. Germline V gives CDR1 SNHLY, CDR2 FYNNEI. V was clipped by 5 bases and J by 5 bases; unmatched bases: 8. CDR3 protein: CASSRGTSGIHEQYF. The DNA of the CDR3 is TGTGCCAGCAGTCGCGGGACTAGCGGTATCCACGAGCAGTACTTC.

This chain joins TRBV10-3 and TRBJ2-5; 8 bases are a match to TRBD1. The CDR3 has 19 residues. Germline V gene lookup returns CDR1 ENHRY and CDR2 SYGVKD. J was trimmed by 5 bases and V by 0 bases; bases with no gene match: 17. The CDR3 DNA reads as TGTGCCATCAGTGAGTCGAGTGCAGGGGGCGATCTACGTCGGGAGACCCAGTACTTC. This translates into CAISESSAGGDLRRETQYF.

The chain couples TRBV28 to TRBJ2-7; 12 nucleotides line up with TRBD1. The CDR3 extends over 16 amino acids. Germline V lookup: CDR1 MDHEN, CDR2 SYDVKM. With 4 bases clipped from V and 1 base from J, the junction kept 5 bases outside the gene matches. The DNA of the CDR3 is TGTGCCAGCAGTTCGCTGGGACAGGGGGCGTCCTACGAGCAGTACTTC. Translated, it gives CASSSLGQGASYEQYF. Full variable domain (missing parts from reference TRBV28 and TRBJ2-7): DVKVTQSSRYLVKRTGEKVFLECVQDMDHENMFWYRQDPGLGLRLIYFSYDVKMKEKGDIPEGYSVSREKKERFSLILESASTNQTSMYLCASSSLGQGASYEQYFGPGTRLTVT.

Written as DNA, the CDR3 is TGTGCCAGCAGCCCCGGGACAGCTTACTATGGCTACACCTTC. Translating it yields CASSPGTAYYGYTF. The V call is TRBV7-2, the J call TRBJ1-2; 7 bases map to TRBD1. Trimming removed 5 bases from V and 3 bases from J; junction bases left unmatched: 6. The V gene's germline CDR1 is SGHTA and CDR2 FQGNSA. There are 14 residues in the CDR3.

This clonotype was counted only a few times. The chain has TRBV30 and TRBJ2-1, with D hard to call. Germline values: CDR1 GTSNPN, CDR2 SVGIG (reference sequence). V lost 3 bases to trimming and J lost 4 bases, with 13 bases between them. The CDR3 is 14 amino acids. The CDR3, as DNA: TGTGCCTGGAGGTCAGAGGCAGAGTACAATGAGCAGTTCTTC. It encodes CAWRSEAEYNEQFF.

The sample holds a few counts of this clonotype. The chain links TRBV11-2 to TRBJ2-1; maybe TRBD2 (5 bases). Trimming left V 2 bases short and J 10 bases short, with 9 bases between. The CDR3 loop spans 12 amino acids. Germline V lookup: CDR1 SGHAT, CDR2 FQNNGV. CDR3 region: CASSLKRLEQFF. DNA of the CDR3: TGTGCCAGCAGCTTAAAAAGACTAGAGCAGTTCTTC.

This rearrangement joins TRBV7-4 to TRBJ1-2, with TRBD1 identical over 7 bases. The CDR3 is 16 amino acids. Losses at the gene ends were 3 bases for V and 4 bases for J; bases not matched to a gene: 11. Germline assignment: CDR1 SGHVT and CDR2 SQSDAQ. The CDR3 region is CASSLSIGTASYGYTF. The CDR3 nucleotides are TGTGCCAGCAGCTTGTCGATCGGGACAGCCTCCTATGGCTACACCTTC.

The CDR3 loop reads CASSYSYRGTSGNTIYF. The CDR3 region has the DNA TGTGCCAGCAGCTACTCCTACAGGGGCACCTCTGGAAACACCATATATTTT. The rearrangement joins TRBV7-9 to TRBJ1-3, with 7 positions matching TRBD1. CDR3 length equals 17 residues. Germline CDR1 is SEHNR and CDR2 is FQNEAQ (reference sequence). Trimming removed 4 bases from V and 0 bases from J; junction bases left unmatched: 9.

This clonotype has at least ten counts. The chain joins TRBV7-8 to TRBJ2-3; D not resolved. This CDR3 is built from 14 residues. The germline V gene has CDR1 SGHVS and CDR2 FQNEAQ. V was cut by 1 base and J by 1 base, with 6 bases left in between. The CDR3 sequence: CASSLGEGTDTQYF. In DNA form, the CDR3 reads TGTGCCAGCAGCTTAGGCGAGGGCACAGATACGCAGTATTTT.

This chain links TRBV7-8 with TRBJ1-1, with D uncertain. There are 14 residues in the CDR3. V was cut by 5 bases and J by 1 base, with 11 bases left in between. Germline assignment: CDR1 SGHVS and CDR2 FQNEAQ. This chain's CDR3 is CASSLVDPNTEAFF. The DNA for the CDR3 is TGTGCCAGCAGCCTAGTCGACCCGAACACTGAAGCTTTCTTT.

This clonotype occurred a few times. V is TRBV19 and J is TRBJ1-1; maybe TRBD1 (6 bases). This CDR3 spans 17 amino acids. Germline V gene sequence: CDR1 LNHDA, CDR2 SQIVND (reference sequence). Deletions cut 3 bases from V and 0 bases from J, with 17 bases between. CDR3 protein: CASSIDPLAGVNTEAFF. The CDR3 nucleotides are TGTGCCAGTAGTATCGACCCTCTGGCAGGGGTGAACACTGAAGCTTTCTTT.

This clonotype was picked up a small number of times. The chain joins TRBV29-1 to TRBJ2-1; TRBD2 aligns across 13 bases. The length of the CDR3 is 16 residues. The V gene end was trimmed by 7 bases and the J gene end by 6 bases; junction bases not matched to a gene: 12. Per germline, CDR1 SQVTM and CDR2 ANQGSEA. The CDR3 bases are TGCAGCGGCGACATACTAGCGGGGGGGCCCGCCAATGAGCAGTTCTTC. Amino acid sequence: CSGDILAGGPANEQFF.

This clonotype was detected a few times. The genes are TRBV4-1 and TRBJ1-3, with a possible D match to TRBD1 (5 bases). V dropped 4 bases and J dropped 0 bases, with 7 bases sitting between them. Germline V lookup: CDR1 MGHRA, CDR2 YSYEKL. CDR3 length: 14 amino acids. As DNA, the CDR3 is TGCGCCAGCAGCCCCACAGGCTCTGGAAACACCATATATTTT. Its protein product is CASSPTGSGNTIYF.

Comment on this clonotype: One end of the junction is discordant with germline, which a read error may explain. CDR3 coding DNA: TGTGCAAGCAGTGTCGGGGCCTACGAGCAGTACTTC. It encodes CASSVGAYEQYF. The chain couples TRBV25-1 to TRBJ2-7, with D tentatively TRBD2 (5 bases). The germline gives CDR1 MGHDK, CDR2 SYGVNS. The CDR3 sequence is 12 residues long.

The V and J genes are TRBV5-4 and TRBJ2-1, with D possibly TRBD1 on 6 matching bases. Germline values: CDR1 SGHNT, CDR2 YYREEE (reference sequence). V was cut by 5 bases and J by 4 bases, with 16 bases left in between. The CDR3 spans 15 residues. Here the CDR3 DNA reads TGTGCCAGCAGTTTTCGGGACACGCCGTACAATGAGCAGTTCTTC. Its translation is CASSFRDTPYNEQFF.

The chain employs TRBV29-1 and TRBJ2-7; D not certain. Per the germline V gene, CDR1 is SQVTM and CDR2 is ANQGSEA. V shed 7 bases and J shed 2 bases, with 12 bases lying between them. The CDR3 contains 12 residues. CDR3 DNA: TGCAGCGCCGGCGGCGAAACCTACGAGCAGTACTTC. This translates into CSAGGETYEQYF.

A few counts support this clonotype. The chain is built from TRBV7-9 and TRBJ2-5; 13 positions agree with TRBD2. Germline V gives CDR1 SEHNR, CDR2 FQNEAQ (reference sequence). With 4 bases clipped from V and 5 bases from J, the junction kept 4 bases outside the gene matches. The CDR3 loop spans 15 amino acids. CDR3 sequence: CASSSTSGRDETQYF. The CDR3 DNA follows: TGTGCCAGCAGCTCAACTAGCGGGAGGGACGAGACCCAGTACTTC.

The CDR3 spells CASSLGGTVGGYTF. The CDR3 DNA sequence: TGTGCCAGCAGCTTAGGAGGGACTGTGGGTGGCTACACCTTC. This chain links TRBV7-8 with TRBJ1-2; D is perhaps TRBD1 (5 bases). Between the trimmed V and J ends, which lost 1 base and 7 bases, there was a span of 13 bases. This CDR3 is built from 14 residues. Germline values: CDR1 SGHVS, CDR2 FQNEAQ.

V is TRBV28 and J is TRBJ1-6, with TRBD1 as a possible D gene (5 bases). The CDR3 runs 17 residues. Between the trimmed V and J ends, which lost 5 bases and 3 bases, there was a span of 17 bases. From germline, CDR1 is MDHEN and CDR2 SYDVKM. CDR3 in amino acids: CASSQAQGVIYNSPLHF. In DNA form, the CDR3 reads TGTGCCAGCAGTCAAGCCCAGGGAGTGATCTATAATTCACCCCTCCACTTT. The complete variable domain, with remaining parts taken from reference TRBV28 and TRBJ1-6, reads DVKVTQSSRYLVKRTGEKVFLECVQDMDHENMFWYRQDPGLGLRLIYFSYDVKMKEKGDIPEGYSVSREKKERFSLILESASTNQTSMYLCASSQAQGVIYNSPLHFGNGTRLTVT.

This clonotype has only a few counts. V is TRBV2 and J is TRBJ2-3, with 7 bases lining up with TRBD1. The CDR3 is 13 residues long. Germline V gene lookup returns CDR1 SNHLY and CDR2 FYNNEI. Losses at the gene ends were 9 bases for V and 1 base for J; bases not matched to a gene: 4. CDR3 nucleotides: TGTGCCAGAAAAGGGGGCGGCACAGATACGCAGTATTTT. It encodes CARKGGGTDTQYF.

The V and J genes are TRBV11-1 and TRBJ2-1; TRBD2 matches at 12 bases. J lost 8 bases, V lost 3 bases, and 8 bases had no gene match. The CDR3 has 16 amino acids. Germline CDR1 reads SGHAT; CDR2 reads FQDESV (reference sequence). CDR3 loop: CASSLELAGGEDEQFF. CDR3 coding DNA: TGTGCCAGCAGCTTGGAGCTAGCGGGGGGGGAGGATGAGCAGTTCTTC.

The genes are TRBV28 and TRBJ2-1, with D perhaps matching TRBD1 (5 bases). V lost 4 bases to trimming and J lost 0 bases, with 10 bases between them. Germline CDR1 reads MDHEN; CDR2 reads SYDVKM. The CDR3 runs 15 residues. The CDR3 region has the DNA TGTGCCAGCAGTTCGACAGTCAGCTCCTACAATGAGCAGTTCTTC. Its translation is CASSSTVSSYNEQFF.

This clonotype was recorded many times. The rearrangement links TRBV7-2 to TRBJ2-1; 7 bases fit TRBD1. This CDR3 contains 15 residues. Germline CDR1 and CDR2: SGHTA and FQGNSA. With V trimmed by 5 bases and J by 3 bases, 7 bases remained unmatched. CDR3 amino acids: CASSHEDRRYNEQFF. CDR3 DNA: TGTGCCAGCAGCCACGAGGACAGGCGCTACAATGAGCAGTTCTTC.

The V and J genes are TRBV27 and TRBJ1-1, with D unresolved. Germline-derived CDR1 and CDR2 are MNHEY and SMNVEV (reference sequence). The CDR3 loop spans 11 amino acids. V lost 6 bases and J lost 14, with 16 bases in between. CDR3 sequence reads: CASRSAGETFF. The DNA of the CDR3 is TGTGCCAGCAGATCGGCGGGTGAGACCTTCTTT.

This clonotype was recorded a few times. The chain uses TRBV12-3 or TRBV12-4 and TRBJ1-1, with D maybe TRBD1 (5 bases). The CDR3 totals 15 residues. With 5 bases removed from V and 5 bases from J, the gap between germline ends came to 18 bases. The CDR3 DNA is TGTGCCAGCAGTCTTCGGGGAGGGAGGGGTACTGAAGCTTTCTTT. This translates into CASSLRGGRGTEAFF.